One and the same sample provided the 10 T cell receptor beta chains below, sequenced in a study of early T cells in non-severe SARS-CoV-2 infection. One entry per CDR3 protein results from TCRdb running MiXCR on the 5' RACE reads. The sample holds 100,000 to 150,000 distinct CDR3 sequences, 15% seen once. Specimen: whole blood. The receptor set was obtained from an adult who was a healthcare worker with PCR-confirmed SARS-CoV-2 infection or an uninfected control (not recorded which).

Ten or more counts support this clonotype. The J gene is TRBJ2-2, the V gene TRBV27, with no clear D. V was trimmed by 3 bases and J by 7 bases, leaving 9 bases between them. The CDR3 length is 13 residues. Looked up from germline, CDR1 is MNHEY and CDR2 is SMNVEV (reference sequence). The CDR3 is CASSFAGYGELFF. CDR3 nucleotide sequence: TGTGCCAGCAGTTTTGCTGGGTACGGGGAGCTGTTTTTT.

This rearrangement joins TRBV30 to TRBJ2-7; maybe TRBD1 (6 bases). The ends were cut back, 0 bases at V and 6 bases at J, with 6 bases in the middle. The CDR3 spans 11 residues. Looked up from germline, CDR1 is GTSNPN and CDR2 is SVGIG (reference sequence). Written as DNA, the CDR3 is TGTGCCTGGAGTGTAGGGGGCGAGCAGTACTTC. It specifies CAWSVGGEQYF.

This clonotype has just a few counts. The CDR3 spells CASSSGQGAGGYTF. As DNA, the CDR3 is TGTGCCAGCAGCAGTGGACAGGGGGCGGGCGGCTACACCTTC. The V gene is TRBV7-9, the J gene TRBJ1-2, with TRBD1 matching 11 bases. Germline lookup yields CDR1 SEHNR and CDR2 FQNEAQ (reference sequence). With V trimmed by 5 bases and J by 8 bases, 7 bases remained unmatched. The CDR3 has 14 amino acids. Full variable domain (missing parts from reference TRBV7-9 and TRBJ1-2): DTGVSQNPRHKITKRGQNVTFRCDPISEHNRLYWYRQTLGQGPEFLTYFQNEAQLEKSRLLSDRFSAERPKGSFSTLEIQRTEQGDSAMYLCASSSGQGAGGYTFGSGTRLTVV.

This clonotype has just a few counts. The CDR3 loop is CASSLSLAKNIQYF. The DNA for the CDR3 is TGTGCCAGCAGCTTAAGCCTAGCCAAAAACATTCAGTACTTC. The chain links TRBV11-2 to TRBJ2-4; no clear D gene. The ends were cut back, 2 bases at V and 0 bases at J, with 5 bases in the middle. Per the germline V gene, CDR1 is SGHAT and CDR2 is FQNNGV. The CDR3 consists of 14 residues.

J is TRBJ2-7 and V is TRBV5-1; D is unresolved. Per the germline V gene, CDR1 is SGHRS and CDR2 is YFSETQ. V lost 4 bases, J lost 7 bases, and 12 bases lay in between. CDR3 length: 12 residues. The CDR3: CASSRSWGEQYF. In DNA, the CDR3 is TGCGCCAGCAGCCGTAGTTGGGGTGAGCAGTACTTC. Full variable domain (remainder filled in from reference TRBV5-1 and TRBJ2-7): KAGVTQTPRYLIKTRGQQVTLSCSPISGHRSVSWYQQTPGQGLQFLFEYFSETQRNKGNFPGRFSGRQFSNSRSEMNVSTLELGDSALYLCASSRSWGEQYFGPGTRLTVT.

The chain has TRBV7-6 and TRBJ1-3; TRBD1 might be the D (6 bases). The CDR3 sequence is 14 residues long. Germline V gene sequence: CDR1 SGHVS, CDR2 FNYEAQ. V was clipped by 1 base and J by 8 bases, with 12 bases between them. Here the CDR3 DNA reads TGTGCCAGCAGCTTAGTACAGGGAGGAGACACCATATATTTT. It specifies CASSLVQGGDTIYF.

This clonotype was observed a handful of times. The chain employs TRBV12-3 or TRBV12-4 and TRBJ2-6; tentative D call: TRBD2 (5 bases). The V end lost 8 bases, the J end lost 0 bases, and 11 bases lay between the germline ends. The CDR3 covers 15 residues. CDR3 protein: CASRGRRSGANVLTF. The CDR3 DNA reads as TGTGCCAGCCGTGGGAGACGCTCTGGGGCCAACGTCCTGACTTTC.

This clonotype was counted at least ten times. The rearrangement links TRBV3-1 to TRBJ1-1, with no clear D. V was pared by 4 bases and J by 1 base, with 10 bases between. The CDR3 sequence is 14 residues long. Germline CDR1 and CDR2: LGHDT and YNNKEL (reference sequence). This CDR3 is CASSPPTANTEAFF. The CDR3 nucleotides are TGTGCCAGCAGCCCCCCGACGGCGAACACTGAAGCTTTCTTT.

This clonotype was counted only a few times. The gene calls are TRBV30 and TRBJ2-7, with no clear D. The germline V and J ends were trimmed by 1 base and 7 bases, with 11 bases remaining between them. The germline V gene has CDR1 GTSNPN and CDR2 SVGIG (reference sequence). The CDR3 sequence is 12 residues long. DNA of the CDR3: TGTGCCTGGAGTGCCCAGTTTACAGAGCAGTACTTC. It yields the protein CAWSAQFTEQYF.

This chain uses TRBV7-9 with TRBJ2-6, with 7 bases lining up with TRBD2. The germline gives CDR1 SEHNR, CDR2 FQNEAQ (reference sequence). This CDR3 contains 20 residues. V lost 0 bases, J lost 0 bases, and 11 bases stayed unmatched. CDR3 in DNA: TGTGCCAGCAGCTTAGCAGGGACTACACGAATGCCCTCTGGGGCCAACGTCCTGACTTTC. Amino acids: CASSLAGTTRMPSGANVLTF. The full variable domain, its missing parts supplied by reference TRBV7-9 and TRBJ2-6, is DTGVSQNPRHKITKRGQNVTFRCDPISEHNRLYWYRQTLGQGPEFLTYFQNEAQLEKSRLLSDRFSAERPKGSFSTLEIQRTEQGDSAMYLCASSLAGTTRMPSGANVLTFGAGSRLTVL.